This TCR beta chain stems from a study of blood T cell repertoires in COVID-19. Some clones are missing from TCRdb's copy, which holds only in-frame ones; the method was immunoSEQ multiplex PCR. The repertoire includes 300,000 to 350,000 clones, 80% to 90% of them detected once, and about 2% sits in the top ten. V was shortened by 0 bases and J by 4 bases, with 7 bases between the two germline ends. The CDR3 is 13 amino acids. Per the germline V gene, CDR1 is SGHDN and CDR2 is FVKESK. The receptor comes from a man aged 30 to 39 who had recovered from COVID-19. The chain is built from TRBV14 and TRBJ2-7, with D perhaps TRBD1 (6 bases). The sample was PBMCs or T cells enriched from blood (not recorded which). The CDR3 spells CASSQETGYEQYF. The CDR3, as DNA: TGTGCCAGCAGCCAAGAAACAGGGTACGAGCAGTACTTC.